This TCR beta chain was observed in a study of human T cells and chemical hapten exposure (dated by TCRdb to the early 2020s). In terms of the full investigation: For sensitization, 2% DPC in acetone was applied to a 2 cm by 2 cm area of upper inner arm skin. Patients additionally received weekly therapeutic DPC doses to the scalp throughout the approximately 22-week study period. Patch testing on the upper back used Finn chambers containing 0.01% DPC, with scoring done after 6 days according to International Contact Dermatitis Research Group standards. The mostly female patient cohort included alopecia areata with under or over 50% scalp involvement, alopecia totalis and alopecia universalis. The libraries were sequenced as a pool, and the TCR yield per sample differed mostly because of small variations in library volumes within the pool. In alopecia patients, the study followed how the peripheral blood TCR repertoire changed in vivo over primary and secondary sensitization to diphenylcyclopropenone (DPC), a hapten. Blood was sampled from patients pre-sensitization (week 0) and at 2, 6 and about 24 weeks after DPC sensitization. Blood for TCR sequencing was provided by twenty-nine alopecia patients at one to four time points (pre-sensitization, 2, 6 and 24 weeks). What the work shows at the level of the full study, not this receptor alone: Expanded TCRs formed significantly more large CDR3 similarity clusters than pre-sensitization or healthy control sets, consistent with antigen-driven responses. A positive correlation was found between the number of PT1 expanded TCRs and patch test score, with significance reached at thresholds 8, 16 and 32 but not 4. After repeated subsampling, changes were observed in the strength of the expansion versus patch-test correlation and in the threshold at which the correlation became significant. Because every patient had alopecia, a presumed autoimmune disease, the patients' immune response might differ from that of healthy individuals. DPC sensitization did not change the number of TCRs with a frequency above 1 in 1000, and there was no evidence of changes in global repertoire structure.

The protocol used for the library was RACE. These reads were obtained on a NextSeq 500. Library preparation attached unique molecular identifiers to individual cDNA molecules for quantitative, reproducible TCR counting. From each blood RNA sample, both TCR alpha and TCR beta chains were sequenced. The paper's data handling went like this. The median number of TCRs per sample was roughly 98,000, ranging from 23,224 to 690,600. V, J and CDR3 annotation of the TCR reads was performed with the Decombinator software suite. For the PS versus PT1 abundance plots, all samples were subsampled to the same number of TCRs (28,000). Expanded TCRs were defined as absent before sensitization and observed at least eight times at the 2-week time point. TCRdb trimmed public reads at Q25 via fastp, called clones via MiXCR and kept in-frame beta chains. Here each entry gathers all rows of one CDR3 protein and keeps the most common genes and DNA. These V and J calls rely on TCRdb rather than the paper's analysis. The sample table holds approximately 320,000 distinct CDR3 sequences, of which about 5.4% were seen once. Around 8.6% of the sample belongs to the ten largest clones.

Per the publication, the time point label means: pre-sensitization, week 0. In light of the paper, this sample's treatment or condition label describes: therapeutic diphenylcyclopropenone sensitization with weekly scalp DPC. Blood at each patch-test visit was drawn before the patch test was applied. Eligible patients were aged 18 to 70, diagnosed with alopecia, deemed suitable for DPC therapy, and excluded if pregnant. Total RNA was extracted from unfractionated whole blood collected in Tempus Blood RNA tubes. This clonotype has at least ten counts. The antigen this receptor binds is unknown. Base qualities are not provided; no much larger clone lies one nucleotide away. V and J lose 0 bases and 4 bases, and a span of 10 bases separates them. CDR3 length: 15 amino acids, cysteine to phenylalanine. Only the CDR3 region is kept as DNA, spanning 45 bases read in frame from base 1. Looking up the germline V gene yields CDR1 LGHNA and CDR2 YNFKEQ.

The rearrangement joined TRBV4-2 to TRBJ1-5, with a weak D call of TRBD1 (6 bases match). The material was whole blood, obtained in connection with sensitization to the hapten diphenylcyclopropenone (DPC). The sequence came from a woman younger than 30 with alopecia areata. Some clones in this sample may be carry-over from other donors' samples. The CDR3 amino acid sequence is: CASSQDGGQNQPQHF. In nucleotides, the sequence is TGTGCCAGCAGCCAAGATGGGGGGCAAAATCAGCCCCAGCATTTT.